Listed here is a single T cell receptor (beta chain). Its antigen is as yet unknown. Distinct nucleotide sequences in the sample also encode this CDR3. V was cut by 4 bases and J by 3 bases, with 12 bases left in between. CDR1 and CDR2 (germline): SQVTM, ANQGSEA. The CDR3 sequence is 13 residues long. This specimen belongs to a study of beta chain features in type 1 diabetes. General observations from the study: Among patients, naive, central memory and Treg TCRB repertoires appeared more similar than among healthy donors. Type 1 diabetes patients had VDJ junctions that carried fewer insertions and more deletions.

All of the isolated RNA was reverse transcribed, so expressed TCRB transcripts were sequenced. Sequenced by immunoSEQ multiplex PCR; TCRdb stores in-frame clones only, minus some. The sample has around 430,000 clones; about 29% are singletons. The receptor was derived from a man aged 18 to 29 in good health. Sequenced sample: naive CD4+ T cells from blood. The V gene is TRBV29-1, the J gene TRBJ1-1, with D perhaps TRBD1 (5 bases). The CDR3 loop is CSVAGRAYTEAFF. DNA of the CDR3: TGCAGCGTTGCCGGCAGGGCTTACACTGAAGCTTTCTTT.